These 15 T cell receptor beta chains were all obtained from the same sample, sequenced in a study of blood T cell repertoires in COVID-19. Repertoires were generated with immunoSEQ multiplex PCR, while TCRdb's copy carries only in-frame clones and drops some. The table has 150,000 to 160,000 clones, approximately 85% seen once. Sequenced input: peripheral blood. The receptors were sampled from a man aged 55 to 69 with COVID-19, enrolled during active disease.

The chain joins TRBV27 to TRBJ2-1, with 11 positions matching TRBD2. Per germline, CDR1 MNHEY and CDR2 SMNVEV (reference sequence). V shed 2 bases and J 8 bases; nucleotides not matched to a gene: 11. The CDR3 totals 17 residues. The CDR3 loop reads CASSLVSVTSGIYEQFF. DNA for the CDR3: TGTGCCAGCAGTTTAGTCTCTGTGACTAGCGGGATTTATGAGCAGTTCTTC.

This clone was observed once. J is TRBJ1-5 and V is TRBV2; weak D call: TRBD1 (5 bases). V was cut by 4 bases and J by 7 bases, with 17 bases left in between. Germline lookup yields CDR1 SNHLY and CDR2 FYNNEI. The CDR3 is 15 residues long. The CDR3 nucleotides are TGTGCCAGCAGTGTTAGTAGCGGGGGAGGGCAGCCCCAGCATTTT. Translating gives CASSVSSGGGQPQHF.

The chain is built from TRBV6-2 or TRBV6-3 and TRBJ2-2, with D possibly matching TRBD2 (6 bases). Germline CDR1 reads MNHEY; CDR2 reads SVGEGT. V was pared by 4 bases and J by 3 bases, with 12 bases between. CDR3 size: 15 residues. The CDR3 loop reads CASSSSVGDTGELFF. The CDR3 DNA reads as TGTGCCAGCAGTTCTAGCGTAGGAGACACCGGGGAGCTGTTTTTT.

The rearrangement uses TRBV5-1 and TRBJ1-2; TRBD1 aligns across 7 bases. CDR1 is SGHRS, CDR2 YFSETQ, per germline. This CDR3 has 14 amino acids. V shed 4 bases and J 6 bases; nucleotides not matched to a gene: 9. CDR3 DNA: TGCGCCAGCAGCGCTGATAGGGGGCAGGATGGCTACACCTTC. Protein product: CASSADRGQDGYTF. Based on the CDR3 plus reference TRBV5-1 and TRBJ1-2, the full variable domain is KAGVTQTPRYLIKTRGQQVTLSCSPISGHRSVSWYQQTPGQGLQFLFEYFSETQRNKGNFPGRFSGRQFSNSRSEMNVSTLELGDSALYLCASSADRGQDGYTFGSGTRLTVV.

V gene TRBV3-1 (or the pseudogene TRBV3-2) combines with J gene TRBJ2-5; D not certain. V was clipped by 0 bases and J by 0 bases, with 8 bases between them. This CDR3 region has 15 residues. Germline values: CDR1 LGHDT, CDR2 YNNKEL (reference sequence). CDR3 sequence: CASSQDPQDQETQYF. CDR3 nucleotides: TGTGCCAGCAGCCAAGATCCGCAGGACCAAGAGACCCAGTACTTC.

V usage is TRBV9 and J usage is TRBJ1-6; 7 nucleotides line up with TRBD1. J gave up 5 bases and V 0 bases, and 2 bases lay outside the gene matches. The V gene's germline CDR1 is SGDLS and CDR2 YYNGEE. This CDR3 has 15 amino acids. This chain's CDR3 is CASSVEGQHNSPLHF. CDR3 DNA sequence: TGTGCCAGCAGCGTAGAGGGACAGCATAATTCACCCCTCCACTTT.

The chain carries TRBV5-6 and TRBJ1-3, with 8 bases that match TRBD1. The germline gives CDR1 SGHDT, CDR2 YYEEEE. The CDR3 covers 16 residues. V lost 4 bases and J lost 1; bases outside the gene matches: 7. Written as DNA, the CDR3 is TGTGCCAGCAGCAGCAGGGGGCTTGGGTCTGGAAACACCATATATTTT. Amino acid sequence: CASSSRGLGSGNTIYF.

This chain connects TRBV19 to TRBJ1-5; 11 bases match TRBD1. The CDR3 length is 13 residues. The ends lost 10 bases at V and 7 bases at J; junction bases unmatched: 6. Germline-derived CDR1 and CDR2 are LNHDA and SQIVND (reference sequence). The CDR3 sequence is CATKGQGEQPQHF. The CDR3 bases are TGTGCCACAAAGGGACAGGGGGAACAGCCCCAGCATTTT. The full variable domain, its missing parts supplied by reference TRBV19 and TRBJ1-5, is DGGITQSPKYLFRKEGQNVTLSCEQNLNHDAMYWYRQDPGQGLRLIYYSQIVNDFQKGDIAEGYSVSREKKESFPLTVTSAQKNPTAFYLCATKGQGEQPQHFGDGTRLSIL.

CDR3 in amino acids: CASSKRRSSPTGELFF. In nucleotides, the CDR3 is TGTGCCAGCAGCAAAAGAAGGAGCAGTCCCACCGGGGAGCTGTTTTTT. The rearrangement joins TRBV21-1 to TRBJ2-2; the table calls TRBD2, which could not be checked here. TRBV21-1 is classified as a pseudogene. CDR3 length: 16 amino acids.

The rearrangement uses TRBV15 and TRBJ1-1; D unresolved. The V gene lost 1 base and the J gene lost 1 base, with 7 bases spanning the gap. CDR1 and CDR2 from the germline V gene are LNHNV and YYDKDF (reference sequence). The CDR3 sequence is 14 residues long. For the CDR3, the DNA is TGTGCCACCAGCAGAGGCCAGTGGAACACTGAAGCTTTCTTT. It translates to CATSRGQWNTEAFF.

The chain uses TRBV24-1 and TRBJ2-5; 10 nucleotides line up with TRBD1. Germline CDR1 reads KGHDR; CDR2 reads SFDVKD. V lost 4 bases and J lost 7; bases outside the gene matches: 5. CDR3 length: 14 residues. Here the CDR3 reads CATSDRRTGGTQYF. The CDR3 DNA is TGTGCCACCAGTGACCGTCGGACAGGGGGGACCCAGTACTTC.

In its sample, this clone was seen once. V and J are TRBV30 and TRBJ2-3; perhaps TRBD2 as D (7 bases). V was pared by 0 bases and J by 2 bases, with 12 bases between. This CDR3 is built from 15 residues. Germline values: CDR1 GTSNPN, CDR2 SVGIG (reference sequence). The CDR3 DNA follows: TGTGCCTGGAGTGTAGGGGGGGCGGTCACAGATACGCAGTATTTT. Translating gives CAWSVGGAVTDTQYF.

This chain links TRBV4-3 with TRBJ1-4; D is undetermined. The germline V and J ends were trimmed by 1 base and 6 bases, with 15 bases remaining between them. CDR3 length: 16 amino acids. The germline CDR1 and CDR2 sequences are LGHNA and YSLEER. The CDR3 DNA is TGCGCCAGCAGCCAAGGGGCCGGGATACCGGATGAAAAACTGTTTTTT. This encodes CASSQGAGIPDEKLFF.

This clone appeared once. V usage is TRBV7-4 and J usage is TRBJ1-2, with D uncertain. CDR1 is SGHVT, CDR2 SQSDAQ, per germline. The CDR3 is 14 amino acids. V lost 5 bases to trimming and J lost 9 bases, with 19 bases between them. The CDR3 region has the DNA TGTGCCAGCAGCCCCAGGATATCCCTTTATCGCTACACCTTC. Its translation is CASSPRISLYRYTF.

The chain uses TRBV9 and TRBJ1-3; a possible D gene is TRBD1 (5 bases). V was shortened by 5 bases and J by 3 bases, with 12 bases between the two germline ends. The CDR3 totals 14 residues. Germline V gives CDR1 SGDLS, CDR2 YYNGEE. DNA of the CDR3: TGTGCCAGCAGTTCCGGACACGGTGGAAACACCATATATTTT. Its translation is CASSSGHGGNTIYF.